This TCR beta chain is drawn from a study of control samples from healthy donors and cancer patients (TCRdb year 2020). A remark on this clone: Its antigen target is currently unknown. Per-base qualities were not stored, and no clone one base away is much larger.

Libraries were built with the immunoSEQ multiplex PCR assay. TCRdb took over this immuneACCESS table, retaining in-frame rearrangements with V and J assigned. Such tables are incomplete; in checked studies, under half of the missing clones stem from an unresolved V gene, and the remainder is unexplained. The sample yields about 120,000 clones; approximately 92% were counted once. The top ten constitute about 1% of the sample. Sample: PBMCs. The TCR sequence derives from a woman between 50 and 59 years old with colorectal cancer.

The CDR3 corresponds to CSARSGVQYF. The nucleotides read TGCAGTGCTCGCAGCGGGGTTCAGTACTTC. This chain joins TRBV20-1 to TRBJ2-4; the central 7 bases match TRBD2. V is trimmed back by 5 bases and J by 11 bases, and the junction contains 3 bases that no gene match accounts for. The CDR3, from cysteine to phenylalanine, totals 10 residues. This entry keeps only the CDR3 DNA: 30 bases, framed from base 1. Reading the germline V gene (reference sequence) gives CDR1 DFQATT and CDR2 SNEGSKA.